Listed here are 27 T cell receptor beta chains from one sample, sequenced in a study of tumor-infiltrating lymphocytes in primary liver carcinoma. A primer in the constant region served to generate TCR beta cDNA from roughly 520 ng of total RNA. A slightly modified ARM-PCR protocol with three nested multiplex PCR rounds produced these TCR beta libraries. TRBV1-TRBV30 forward primers paired with a C-beta reverse primer drove the first two PCR rounds, about 9 cycles each. MiXCR, applied by TCRdb to the multiplex PCR reads, yields one record per CDR3 protein. The table shows fewer than 250,000 distinct CDR3 sequences, with less than 70% occurring only once. Germline DNA was also extracted, and blood RNA was taken from unsorted whole blood. Sequenced: peripheral blood. Receptors originate from a woman aged 55-69 years with primary liver carcinoma and hepatitis B virus infection.

On this clonotype itself: At one boundary the junction diverges from the germline segment, which might be a read error. In DNA form, the CDR3 reads TGCACCAGCAGCCAAGACACCGGGCCCCTGTTGAGCTACACCTTC. This translates into CTSSQDTGPLLSYTF. The genes are TRBV4-1 and TRBJ1-2; no clear D. The CDR3 length is 15 residues. In germline, CDR1 is MGHRA, CDR2 YSYEKL.

As regards this clonotype: A junction boundary mismatches the germline segment, possibly from a read error. The chain has TRBV12-3 or TRBV12-4 and TRBJ2-1; 8 bases align to TRBD2. The CDR3 spans 15 residues. The CDR3 sequence: CASSRGLAGYNEQSF. The CDR3 DNA reads as TGTGCCAGCAGCCGGGGGCTAGCGGGTTACAATGAGCAGTCCTTC.

In regard to this clonotype: One end of the junction varies from germline; a read error may be responsible. The rearrangement links TRBV5-1 to TRBJ1-1; tentative D call: TRBD1 (6 bases). Looked up from germline, CDR1 is SGHRS and CDR2 is YFSETQ. The CDR3 sequence is 15 residues long. CDR3 nucleotides: TGCGCCAGCAGCTTGGCCGGGCAGGGGAGAGCTGAACCTTTCTTT. Translated, it gives CASSLAGQGRAEPFF. Together with reference TRBV5-1 and TRBJ1-1, the CDR3 gives the full variable domain: KAGVTQTPRYLIKTRGQQVTLSCSPISGHRSVSWYQQTPGQGLQFLFEYFSETQRNKGNFPGRFSGRQFSNSRSEMNVSTLELGDSALYLCASSLAGQGRAEPFFGQGTRLTVV.

This clonotype showed up just once. This clone may be a read error of a much larger clone one base away. The gene calls are TRBV12-3 or TRBV12-4 and TRBJ1-5; D not resolved. The CDR3 length is 15 residues. CDR3: CASSRAGNSNQRQHF. The DNA of the CDR3 is TGTGCCAGCAGCCGCGCGGGGAATAGCAATCAGCGCCAGCATTTT.

To note about this clonotype: Germline and junction disagree at one end, which may indicate a read error. V gene TRBV11-2 combines with J gene TRBJ1-2; D remains unclear. The CDR3 loop spans 15 amino acids. Germline V lookup: CDR1 SGHAT, CDR2 FQNNGV. The CDR3 sequence: CACSLVGDPVYGHTF. The CDR3 bases are TGTGCCTGCAGCTTAGTTGGAGACCCCGTCTATGGCCACACCTTC. Full variable domain (remainder filled in from reference TRBV11-2 and TRBJ1-2): EAGVAQSPRYKIIEKRQSVAFWCNPISGHATLYWYQQILGQGPKLLIQFQNNGVVDDSQLPKDRFSAERLKGVDSTLKIQPAKLEDSAVYLCACSLVGDPVYGHTFGSGTRLTVV.

This clonotype was seen more than once but under ten times. The rearrangement uses TRBV24-1 and TRBJ2-7; D call uncertain. CDR1 and CDR2 from the germline V gene are KGHDR and SFDVKD. The V gene lost 8 bases and the J gene lost 2 bases, with 15 bases spanning the gap. The CDR3 has 14 residues. CDR3 nucleotide sequence: TGTGCCACCAATTGTAGGGTACCAACCTACGAGCAGTACTTC. This encodes CATNCRVPTYEQYF.

Details on this clonotype: Relative to the germline gene, one junction end is altered; a read error may explain this. The chain joins TRBV10-2 to TRBJ2-1; 7 bases are shared with TRBD2. The CDR3 spans 14 residues. The germline V gene has CDR1 WSHSY and CDR2 SAAADI. Here the CDR3 DNA reads TGCGACAGCGGGGTTAGCAGGAGGAACAATGAGCAGTTCTTC. Protein: CDSGVSRRNNEQFF.

On this clonotype itself: Being one base from a much bigger clone, this may be a read error. The V gene is TRBV5-1, the J gene TRBJ2-7; 7 nucleotides align to TRBD1. The germline gives CDR1 SGHRS, CDR2 YFSETQ. CDR3 length: 15 residues. V lost 1 base to trimming and J lost 3 bases; unmatched junction nucleotides: 7. The CDR3 bases are TGCGCCAGCAGCTTGTACTGGGGACAGAACTACGAGCAGTACTTC. Its protein product is CASSLYWGQNYEQYF.

V is TRBV19 and J is TRBJ2-3; D possibly corresponds to TRBD1 (6 bases). CDR1 LNHDA and CDR2 SQIVND come from the germline V gene (reference sequence). The CDR3 is 14 amino acids. Trimming removed 1 base from V and 15 bases from J, with 20 bases in between. CDR3 coding DNA: TGTGCCAGTAGTATAGGGTCCGGGACACAGAGCGGATATTTT. Translation gives CASSIGSGTQSGYF.

Note on this clonotype: The junction departs from the called germline gene at one end, perhaps through a read error. The chain is built from TRBV11-1 and TRBJ2-6; 7 bases are a match to TRBD2. CDR1 and CDR2 (germline): SGHAT, FQDESV (reference sequence). The CDR3 extends over 17 amino acids. As DNA, the CDR3 is TGTGCCAGCAGCCTACAAGCGGGAAGCTCCGGGGCCAACGCCCTGACTTTC. Its protein is CASSLQAGSSGANALTF.

Concerning this clonotype: Given a much more abundant clone one base away, this may be a read error. This sequence joins TRBV30 and TRBJ1-1, with D unresolved. The CDR3 extends over 12 amino acids. CDR1 is GTSNPN, CDR2 SVGIG, per germline (reference sequence). As DNA, the CDR3 is TGTGCCTGGTTAATCCTGGGCACTGAAGCTATCTTT. Encoded protein: CAWLILGTEAIF.

On this clonotype itself: It may be a read error: a sequence one base away is much more abundant. The chain joins TRBV5-4 to TRBJ2-5; D gene uncertain. Germline V gene lookup returns CDR1 SGHNT and CDR2 YYREEE (reference sequence). This CDR3 contains 13 residues. DNA of the CDR3: TGTGCCAGCAACTTGGTTGGGGAAGAGACCCAGTACTTC. The encoded protein is CASNLVGEETQYF. The full variable domain, rest sourced from reference TRBV5-4 and TRBJ2-5, is ETGVTQSPTHLIKTRGQQVTLRCSSQSGHNTVSWYQQALGQGPQFIFQYYREEENGRGNFPPRFSGLQFPNYSSELNVNALELDDSALYLCASNLVGEETQYFGPGTRLLVL.

Only one count was recorded for this clonotype. One end of the junction fails to match germline, which may point to a read error. The chain has TRBV5-1 and TRBJ2-5; 9 bases are shared with TRBD1. This CDR3 has 12 amino acids. Germline V gene lookup returns CDR1 SGHRS and CDR2 YFSETQ. The CDR3 region is CANSADRGLKYF. The DNA of the CDR3 is TGCGCCAACAGCGCGGACAGGGGCCTCAAGTACTTC.

The gene calls are TRBV18 and TRBJ1-4; no clear D gene. Germline values: CDR1 KGHSH, CDR2 LQKENI. This CDR3 comprises 15 residues. Trimming took off 4 bases at V and 1 base at J, with 10 bases between the two ends. The CDR3 region has the DNA TGTGCCAGCTCACAAGACACGATAACTAATGAAAAACTGTTTTTT. Translating it yields CASSQDTITNEKLFF.

This clonotype showed up many times. The V gene is TRBV29-1, the J gene TRBJ1-1; 8 bases align to TRBD1. Germline V gives CDR1 SQVTM, CDR2 ANQGSEA. The V and J ends lost 7 bases and 5 bases, in that order; junction bases with no gene match: 15. This CDR3 is 15 amino acids long. CDR3 bases: TGCAGCGGGAGTGGGGCAGGGGGCATTGGAACTGAAGCTTTCTTT. It encodes CSGSGAGGIGTEAFF.

Only one count was recorded for this clonotype. Compared with germline, one end of the junction differs, possibly owing to a read error. The chain couples TRBV28 to TRBJ1-5; D is unresolved. This CDR3 has 14 amino acids. The V gene's germline CDR1 is MDHEN and CDR2 SYDVKM. The CDR3 spells CATRSGPFNQSQHF. CDR3 DNA sequence: TGTGCCACTCGATCCGGGCCTTTCAATCAGTCCCAGCATTTT.

A word on this clonotype: A read error may produce the germline difference seen at one junction end. The genes are TRBV5-6 and TRBJ2-7; no clear D. Per the germline V gene, CDR1 is SGHDT and CDR2 is YYEEEE. This CDR3 contains 13 residues. As DNA, the CDR3 is TGTGCCATCAGCTTGGACCTTTCGGGCGAGCAGTACTTC. Its translation: CAISLDLSGEQYF.

By frequency in the sample, this clonotype is medium-sized (0.01 to 0.1%). The chain links TRBV11-2 to TRBJ2-7; 9 bases are a match to TRBD1. After removal of 5 bases from V and 7 bases from J, the junction contained 3 bases not matched to a gene. This CDR3 is built from 12 residues. Germline loops: CDR1 SGHAT, CDR2 FQNNGV. The CDR3 loop reads CASSRTGEEQYF. CDR3 nucleotides: TGTGCCAGCAGCCGGACAGGGGAAGAGCAGTACTTC.

Notes on this clonotype: Being one base from a much bigger clone, this may be a read error. This chain uses TRBV4-1 with TRBJ2-7, with 9 bases fitting TRBD2. Germline V gene sequence: CDR1 MGHRA, CDR2 YSYEKL. This CDR3 comprises 16 residues. Losses at the gene ends were 1 base for V and 3 bases for J; bases not matched to a gene: 7. The CDR3 sequence: CASSQVASGVYYEQYF. The CDR3 nucleotides are TGCGCCAGCAGCCAAGTCGCTAGCGGGGTATACTACGAGCAGTACTTC.

V and J are TRBV6-5 and TRBJ2-7, with 7 bases identical to TRBD1. The CDR3 loop spans 13 amino acids. With V trimmed by 10 bases and J by 4 bases, 10 bases remained unmatched. The germline V gene has CDR1 MNHEY and CDR2 SVGAGI. The CDR3 DNA reads TGTGCCATCATAACAGGGGCCGCATACGAGCAGTACTTC. Amino acids: CAIITGAAYEQYF.

In this sample, this clonotype turned up many times. The chain recombines TRBV7-9 with TRBJ2-5; no firm D call. The CDR3 contains 12 residues. Trimming removed 1 base from V and 4 bases from J, with 4 bases in between. CDR1 and CDR2 (germline): SEHNR, FQNEAQ (reference sequence). The CDR3 loop is CASSLVGETQYF. The CDR3 nucleotides are TGTGCCAGCAGCTTAGTAGGAGAGACCCAGTACTTC.

For this clonotype: One end of the junction does not line up with germline, which may come from a read error. The rearrangement uses TRBV4-2 and TRBJ2-5, with 7 bases aligning to TRBD2. There are 18 residues in the CDR3. Germline assignment: CDR1 LGHNA and CDR2 YNFKEQ. The CDR3 DNA sequence: TGTGCCAGCAGTCAAGACCTGATGGGAGGGCCGGCTCTAGAGACCCAGTACTTC. Its translation is CASSQDLMGGPALETQYF.

The CDR3 DNA follows: TGTGCCAGCAGTTTATGGGCAGGGGGCGCACTTTATCGCTACGAGCAGTACTTC. Its translation is CASSLWAGGALYRYEQYF. This chain links TRBV28 with TRBJ2-7; 8 bases are a match to TRBD1. CDR1 is MDHEN, CDR2 SYDVKM, per germline. The J segment lost 3 bases and the V segment lost 0 bases, leaving 13 bases of the junction unmatched. The CDR3 totals 18 residues.

This clonotype was counted only a few times. J is TRBJ1-1 and V is TRBV30, with 11 bases fitting TRBD1. This CDR3 comprises 15 residues. J gave up 1 base and V 5 bases, and 6 bases lay outside the gene matches. The germline CDR1 and CDR2 sequences are GTSNPN and SVGIG (reference sequence). The CDR3 loop reads CAWHWDRGRNTEAFF. The CDR3 nucleotides are TGTGCCTGGCACTGGGACAGGGGGAGGAACACTGAAGCTTTCTTT.

Points on this clonotype: Because it lacks the conserved phenylalanine or tryptophan at the end, this CDR3 is likely a read error. The V and J genes are TRBV5-1 and TRBJ2-1; D may be TRBD1 (6 bases). The V gene's germline CDR1 is SGHRS and CDR2 YFSETQ. There are 17 residues in the CDR3. Trimming left V 4 bases short and J 8 bases short, with 25 bases between. The CDR3 sequence: CASSNYLGPGVGDEQFY. CDR3 DNA: TGCGCCAGCAGCAACTACCTGGGACCAGGGGTCGGGGATGAGCAGTTCTAC.

The chain uses TRBV28 and TRBJ2-7, with D tentatively TRBD1 or TRBD2 (7 bases each). Per germline, CDR1 MDHEN and CDR2 SYDVKM. There are 13 residues in the CDR3. Trimming removed 6 bases at V and 2 bases at J, with 11 bases between. The CDR3 region is CASSQGGTYEQYF. Here the CDR3 DNA reads TGTGCCAGCAGCCAGGGGGGGACCTACGAGCAGTACTTC.

The gene calls are TRBV11-1 and TRBJ2-7; D not resolved. This CDR3 is built from 12 residues. The V end lost 5 bases, the J end lost 2 bases, and 7 bases lay between the germline ends. Germline loops: CDR1 SGHAT, CDR2 FQDESV (reference sequence). The CDR3, as DNA: TGTGCCAGCAGCCATCAAACCTACGAGCAGTACTTC. This sequence encodes CASSHQTYEQYF.